This T cell receptor beta chain originates from a study of cytomegalovirus exposure and HLA in healthy donors. This clone was seen many times. Its antigen is unidentified. J was trimmed by 7 bases and V by 4 bases; bases with no gene match: 13. Germline CDR1 SGHNT, CDR2 YENEEA. This CDR3 region has 19 residues. Study-wide points: A later analysis reported that several of the most significant clusters appeared to be linked to common viral pathogens, among them Epstein-Barr virus. Using the classifier, cytomegalovirus status was reportedly diagnosed with high specificity and sensitivity.

Donors counted as nominally healthy when sampled, yet unrecorded immune exposures were likely. Use of 60 Vbeta and 13 Jbeta primers characterized the PCR. Clones were read by immunoSEQ multiplex PCR, and TCRdb kept only the in-frame ones, dropping some. The sample records 200,000 or so clones, approximately 80% being singletons. This clonotype was obtained from a male donor in good health and CMV-seronegative. This chain joins TRBV11-3 and TRBJ2-2, with TRBD2 identical over 15 bases. The source material was PBMCs. CDR3 in DNA: TGTGCCAGCAGCTCCGGACTAGCGGGAGGGCCTGCGTTGGTCGGGGAGCTGTTTTTT. Translated, it gives CASSSGLAGGPALVGELFF.